The clone carrying this TCR beta chain was seen once. The sample originates from a study of blood T cell repertoires in COVID-19. Study summary: The origin of the acute and convalescent COVID-19 samples was the United States, Italy and Spain.

The CDR3 extends over 14 amino acids. The germline V gene has CDR1 SGHRS and CDR2 YFSETQ. V shed 5 bases and J shed 4 bases, with 12 bases lying between them. Sequencing used immunoSEQ multiplex PCR; TCRdb keeps in-frame clones, though not all of them. The table records some 160,000 clones, approximately 90% of them present only once. Sequences were obtained from peripheral blood. J is TRBJ2-2 and V is TRBV5-1, with D maybe TRBD2 (6 bases). The origin of this receptor is a man aged 18 to 35 with acute or convalescent COVID-19. The DNA for the CDR3 is TGCGCCAGCAGAGGAGGGGTTGGCACCGGGGAGCTGTTTTTT. Translation: CASRGGVGTGELFF.